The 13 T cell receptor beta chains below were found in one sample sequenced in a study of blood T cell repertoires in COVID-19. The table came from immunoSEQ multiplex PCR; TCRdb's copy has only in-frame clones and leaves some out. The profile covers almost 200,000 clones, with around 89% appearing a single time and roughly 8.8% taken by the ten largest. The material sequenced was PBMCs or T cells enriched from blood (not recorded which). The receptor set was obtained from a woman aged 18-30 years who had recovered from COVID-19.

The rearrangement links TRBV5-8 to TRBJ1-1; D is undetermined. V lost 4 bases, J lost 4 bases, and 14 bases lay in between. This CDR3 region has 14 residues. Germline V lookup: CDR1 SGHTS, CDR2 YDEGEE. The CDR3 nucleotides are TGTGCCAGCAGCCGAGAGAGGGCTAGCACTGAAGCTTTCTTT. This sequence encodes CASSRERASTEAFF.

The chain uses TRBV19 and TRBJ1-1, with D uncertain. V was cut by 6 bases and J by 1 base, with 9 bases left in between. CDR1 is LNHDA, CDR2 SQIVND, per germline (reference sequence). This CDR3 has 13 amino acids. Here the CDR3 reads CASRQAPNTEAFF. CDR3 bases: TGTGCCAGTAGGCAGGCCCCGAACACTGAAGCTTTCTTT.

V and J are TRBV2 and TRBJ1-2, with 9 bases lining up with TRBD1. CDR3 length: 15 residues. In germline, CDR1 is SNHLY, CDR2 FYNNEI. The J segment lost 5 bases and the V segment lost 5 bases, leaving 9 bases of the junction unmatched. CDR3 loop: CASSPGGQGYYGYTF. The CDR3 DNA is TGTGCCAGCAGTCCAGGGGGACAGGGATATTATGGCTACACCTTC.

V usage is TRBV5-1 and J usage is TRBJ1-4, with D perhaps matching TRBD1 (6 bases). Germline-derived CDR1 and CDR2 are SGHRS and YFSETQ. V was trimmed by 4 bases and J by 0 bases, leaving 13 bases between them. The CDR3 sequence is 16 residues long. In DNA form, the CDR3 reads TGCGCCAGCAGCGTGGACAGAATGGCAACTAATGAAAAACTGTTTTTT. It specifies CASSVDRMATNEKLFF.

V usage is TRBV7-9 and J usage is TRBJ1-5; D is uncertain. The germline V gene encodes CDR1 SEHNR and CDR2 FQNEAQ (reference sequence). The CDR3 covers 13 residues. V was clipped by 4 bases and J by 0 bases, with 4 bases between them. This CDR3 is CASSSNSNQPQHF. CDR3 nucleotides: TGTGCCAGCAGCTCCAATAGCAATCAGCCCCAGCATTTT.

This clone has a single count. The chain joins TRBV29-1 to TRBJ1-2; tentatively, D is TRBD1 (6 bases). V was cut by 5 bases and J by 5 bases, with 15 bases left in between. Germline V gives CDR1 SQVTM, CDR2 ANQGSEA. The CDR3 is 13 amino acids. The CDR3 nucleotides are TGCAGCGTTTCAACGGGACAAGATTATGGCTACACCTTC. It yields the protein CSVSTGQDYGYTF.

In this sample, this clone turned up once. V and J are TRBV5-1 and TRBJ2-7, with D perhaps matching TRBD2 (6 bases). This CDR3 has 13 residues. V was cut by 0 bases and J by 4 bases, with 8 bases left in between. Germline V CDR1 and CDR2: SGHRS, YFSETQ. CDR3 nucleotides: TGCGCCAGCAGCTTGGGAGCGGGTTACGAGCAGTACTTC. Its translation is CASSLGAGYEQYF.

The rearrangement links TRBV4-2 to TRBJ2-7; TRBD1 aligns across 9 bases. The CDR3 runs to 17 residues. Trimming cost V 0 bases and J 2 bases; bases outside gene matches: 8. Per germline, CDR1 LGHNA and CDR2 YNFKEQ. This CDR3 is CASSQELRDRDPYEQYF. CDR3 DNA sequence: TGTGCCAGCAGCCAAGAGCTCCGGGACAGGGATCCCTACGAGCAGTACTTC.

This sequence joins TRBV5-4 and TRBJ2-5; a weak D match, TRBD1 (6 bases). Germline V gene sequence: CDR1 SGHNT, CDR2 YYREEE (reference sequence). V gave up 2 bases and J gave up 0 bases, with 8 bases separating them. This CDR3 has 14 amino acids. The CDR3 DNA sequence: TGTGCCAGCAGCTTCCGACAGGACCAAGAGACCCAGTACTTC. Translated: CASSFRQDQETQYF.

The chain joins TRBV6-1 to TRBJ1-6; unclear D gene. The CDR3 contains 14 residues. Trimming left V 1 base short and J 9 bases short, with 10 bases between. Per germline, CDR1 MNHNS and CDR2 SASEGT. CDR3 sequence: CASSEERVGSPLHF. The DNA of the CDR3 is TGTGCCAGCAGTGAAGAGAGGGTTGGTTCACCCCTCCACTTT.

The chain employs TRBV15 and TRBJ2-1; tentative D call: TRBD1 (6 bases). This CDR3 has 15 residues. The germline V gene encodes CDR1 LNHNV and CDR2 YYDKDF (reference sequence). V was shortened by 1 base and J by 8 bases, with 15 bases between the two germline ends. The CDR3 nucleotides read TGTGCCACCAGCAGAGGATCACAGGGAAGCGATGAGCAGTTCTTC. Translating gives CATSRGSQGSDEQFF.

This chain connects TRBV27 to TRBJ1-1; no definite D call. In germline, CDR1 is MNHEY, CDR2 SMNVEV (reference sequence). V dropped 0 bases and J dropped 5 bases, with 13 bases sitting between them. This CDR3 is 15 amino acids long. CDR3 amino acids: CASSLSLREKTEAFF. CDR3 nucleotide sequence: TGTGCCAGCAGTTTATCCCTCCGGGAAAAAACTGAAGCTTTCTTT.

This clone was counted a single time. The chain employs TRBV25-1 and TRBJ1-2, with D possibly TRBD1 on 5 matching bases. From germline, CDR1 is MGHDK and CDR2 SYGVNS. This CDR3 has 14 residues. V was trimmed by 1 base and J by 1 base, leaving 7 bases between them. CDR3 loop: CASSEWGGNYGYTF. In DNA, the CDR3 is TGTGCCAGCAGTGAATGGGGGGGTAACTATGGCTACACCTTC.